The present T cell receptor beta chain was sequenced within a study of blood T cell repertoires in COVID-19. At the level of the study: Spain, Italy and the United States supplied samples that represented acute and convalescent COVID-19.

In germline, CDR1 is SGHTA, CDR2 FQGNSA. The CDR3 is made up of 17 amino acids. Deletions cut 5 bases from V and 6 bases from J, with 22 bases between. Authors' data handling: Nucleated cell counts were estimated from reference gene primer amplification. Libraries were prepared by immunoSEQ multiplex PCR; TCRdb keeps only in-frame clonotypes and omits some of them. D and trimming come from the DNA, and the V and J calls and clone size come from that table. The repertoire includes some 280,000 clones, approximately 91% of them detected once, and about an eighth sits in the top ten. The rearrangement uses TRBV7-2 and TRBJ2-2, with D possibly being TRBD2 (7 bases). This TCR was recovered from a woman aged 60 to 75 with acute or convalescent COVID-19. Sequencing input: peripheral blood. The CDR3 bases are TGTGCCAGCAGCCCCGGGCCGCGGGGGCGGGATCCCGGGGAGCTGTTTTTT. As protein: CASSPGPRGRDPGELFF. The full variable domain, rest sourced from reference TRBV7-2 and TRBJ2-2, is GAGVSQSPSNKVTEKGKDVELRCDPISGHTALYWYRQSLGQGLEFLIYFQGNSAPDKSGLPSDRFSAERTGGSVSTLTIQRTQQEDSAVYLCASSPGPRGRDPGELFFGEGSRLTVL.